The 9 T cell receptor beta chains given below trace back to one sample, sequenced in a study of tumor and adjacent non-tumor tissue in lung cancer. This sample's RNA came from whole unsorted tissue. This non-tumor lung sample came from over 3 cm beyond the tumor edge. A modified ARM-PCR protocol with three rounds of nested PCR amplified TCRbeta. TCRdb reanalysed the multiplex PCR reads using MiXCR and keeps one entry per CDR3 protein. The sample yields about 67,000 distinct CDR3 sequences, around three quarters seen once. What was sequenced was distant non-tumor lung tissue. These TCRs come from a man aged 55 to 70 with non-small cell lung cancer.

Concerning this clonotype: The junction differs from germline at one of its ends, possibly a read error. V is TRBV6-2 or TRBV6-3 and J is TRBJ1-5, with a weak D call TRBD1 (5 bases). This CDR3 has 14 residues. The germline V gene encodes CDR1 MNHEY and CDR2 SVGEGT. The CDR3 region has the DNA TGTGCCAGCAGAGGGGACTTAGGCAATCAGCCCCAGAATTTT. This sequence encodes CASRGDLGNQPQNF.

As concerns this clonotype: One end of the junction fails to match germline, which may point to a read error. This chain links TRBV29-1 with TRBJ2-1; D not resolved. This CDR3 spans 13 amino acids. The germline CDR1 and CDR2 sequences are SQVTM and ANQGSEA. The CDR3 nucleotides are TGCAGCGTTGATCCTCAGGCCAACAATGAGCAGTGCTTC. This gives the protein CSVDPQANNEQCF.

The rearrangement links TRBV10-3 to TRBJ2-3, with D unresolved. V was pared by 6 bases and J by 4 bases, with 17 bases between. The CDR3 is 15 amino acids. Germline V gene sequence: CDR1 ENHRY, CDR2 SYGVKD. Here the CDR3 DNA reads TGTGCCATCAGGGAAGTTGGGTGTTCCCCAGATACGCAGTATTTT. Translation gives CAIREVGCSPDTQYF.

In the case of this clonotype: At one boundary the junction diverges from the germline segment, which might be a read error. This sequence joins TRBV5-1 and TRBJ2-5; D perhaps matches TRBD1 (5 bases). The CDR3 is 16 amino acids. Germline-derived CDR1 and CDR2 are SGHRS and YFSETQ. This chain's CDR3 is CACSQGSRVVQEIQYF. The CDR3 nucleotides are TGCGCCTGCAGCCAAGGTAGCAGGGTGGTCCAAGAGATCCAGTACTTC. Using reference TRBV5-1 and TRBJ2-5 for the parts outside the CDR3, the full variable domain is KAGVTQTPRYLIKTRGQQVTLSCSPISGHRSVSWYQQTPGQGLQFLFEYFSETQRNKGNFPGRFSGRQFSNSRSEMNVSTLELGDSALYLCACSQGSRVVQEIQYFGPGTRLLVL.

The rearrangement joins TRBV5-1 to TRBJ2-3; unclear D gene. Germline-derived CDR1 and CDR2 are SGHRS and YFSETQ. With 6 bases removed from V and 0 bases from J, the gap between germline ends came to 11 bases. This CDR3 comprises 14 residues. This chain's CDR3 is CASTPTVSTDTQYF. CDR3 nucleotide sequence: TGCGCCAGCACTCCCACGGTGAGCACAGATACGCAGTATTTT. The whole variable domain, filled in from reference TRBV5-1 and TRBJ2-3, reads KAGVTQTPRYLIKTRGQQVTLSCSPISGHRSVSWYQQTPGQGLQFLFEYFSETQRNKGNFPGRFSGRQFSNSRSEMNVSTLELGDSALYLCASTPTVSTDTQYFGPGTRLTVL.

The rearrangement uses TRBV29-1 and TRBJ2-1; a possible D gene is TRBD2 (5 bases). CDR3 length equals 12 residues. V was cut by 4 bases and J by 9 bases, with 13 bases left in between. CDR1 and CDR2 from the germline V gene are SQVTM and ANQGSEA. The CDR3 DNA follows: TGCAGCGTTGTACTAATAGAGGGTGAGCAGTTCTTC. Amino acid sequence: CSVVLIEGEQFF.

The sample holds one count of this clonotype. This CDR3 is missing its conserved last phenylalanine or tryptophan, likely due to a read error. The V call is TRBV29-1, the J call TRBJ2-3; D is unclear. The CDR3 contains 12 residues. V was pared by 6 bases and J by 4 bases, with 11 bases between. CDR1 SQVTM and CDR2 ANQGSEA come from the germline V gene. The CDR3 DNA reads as TGCAGCGTAGGATTTGGCGCAGATACGCAGTATTTA. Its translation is CSVGFGADTQYL.

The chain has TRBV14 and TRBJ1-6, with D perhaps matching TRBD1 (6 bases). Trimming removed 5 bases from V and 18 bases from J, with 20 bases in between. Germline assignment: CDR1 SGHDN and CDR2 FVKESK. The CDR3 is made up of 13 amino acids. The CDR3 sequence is CASSLGGSLSTHF. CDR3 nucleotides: TGTGCCAGCAGCTTAGGGGGATCTTTAAGCACCCACTTT.

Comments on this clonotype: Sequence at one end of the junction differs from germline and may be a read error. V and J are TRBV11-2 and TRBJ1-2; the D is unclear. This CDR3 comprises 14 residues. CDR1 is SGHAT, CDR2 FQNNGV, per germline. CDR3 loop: CASSTGWGREGYTF. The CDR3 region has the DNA TGTGCCAGCAGCACCGGGTGGGGTAGAGAGGGCTACACGTTC.